The 9 T cell receptor beta chains reported below all come from one sample, sequenced in a study of shared clonotypes between healthy human individuals. The protocol was immunoSEQ multiplex PCR, while the TCRdb copy is restricted to in-frame clones and leaves out a portion. The sample consists of about 110,000 clones, about 63% of them appearing once. Sample: memory CD8+ T cells sorted from blood. The subset here: CD45RO+ cells pooled with CCR7-negative TemRA cells. The origin of the receptors is a woman younger than 45 in good health.

In its sample, this clone was seen a few times. The chain links TRBV5-1 to TRBJ2-7, with D tentatively TRBD1 or TRBD2 (5 bases each). Germline CDR1 is SGHRS and CDR2 is YFSETQ. V shed 0 bases and J shed 6 bases, with 7 bases lying between them. The CDR3 contains 12 residues. For the CDR3, the DNA is TGCGCCAGCAGCTTGGGAGGGGTCGAGCAGTACTTC. Its protein is CASSLGGVEQYF.

The rearrangement joins TRBV6-4 to TRBJ2-3, with D perhaps TRBD1 (7 bases). Per the germline V gene, CDR1 is MRHNA and CDR2 is SNTAGT. The CDR3 covers 14 residues. The CDR3 loop reads CATAEGADTDTQYF. The CDR3 nucleotides read TGTGCTACAGCGGAGGGGGCGGACACAGATACGCAGTATTTT.

The chain carries TRBV6-5 and TRBJ1-1, with a tentative D call TRBD1 (5 bases). Germline V gene lookup returns CDR1 MNHEY and CDR2 SVGAGI. V dropped 5 bases and J dropped 3 bases, with 13 bases sitting between them. There are 14 residues in the CDR3. CDR3 sequence: CASSRARADTEAFF. CDR3 sequence (DNA): TGTGCCAGCAGTCGGGCCAGGGCGGACACTGAAGCTTTCTTT.

This clone was counted a single time. The gene calls are TRBV7-9 and TRBJ1-2; tentative D call: TRBD1 (6 bases). V dropped 8 bases and J dropped 0 bases, with 13 bases sitting between them. The germline gives CDR1 SEHNR, CDR2 FQNEAQ (reference sequence). The CDR3 extends over 14 amino acids. CDR3 in DNA: TGTGCCAGCTATTCTGGGACATCTAACTATGGCTACACCTTC. It is translated as CASYSGTSNYGYTF.

J is TRBJ2-7 and V is TRBV19; 10 nucleotides agree with TRBD2. CDR1 is LNHDA, CDR2 SQIVND, per germline (reference sequence). V gave up 6 bases and J gave up 4 bases; unmatched junction bases: 6. The CDR3 sequence is 14 residues long. CDR3 DNA sequence: TGTGCCAGTAGCACGACTAGCGGGTATTACGAGCAGTACTTC. Its translation is CASSTTSGYYEQYF.

The chain employs TRBV6-6 and TRBJ1-4, with 7 bases fitting TRBD1. Germline CDR1 MNHNY, CDR2 SVGAGI (reference sequence). Trimming at V came to 4 bases and at J to 4 bases, leaving 6 bases not matched to a gene. The CDR3 loop spans 15 amino acids. The CDR3 protein is CASSFRDSNNEKLFF. The CDR3 DNA reads as TGTGCCAGCAGTTTTAGGGACAGCAATAATGAAAAACTGTTTTTT.

Written as DNA, the CDR3 is TGTGCCAGCAGCTTAGATAGGCGGACCGGGGAGCTGTTTTTT. Translating gives CASSLDRRTGELFF. The chain recombines TRBV7-9 with TRBJ2-2; D is unclear. The V end was cut by 1 base, the J end by 5 bases, with 8 bases between. The CDR3 spans 14 residues. Per germline, CDR1 SEHNR and CDR2 FQNEAQ (reference sequence).

This chain joins TRBV10-3 and TRBJ1-1; D is undetermined. Germline CDR1 ENHRY, CDR2 SYGVKD. CDR3 length: 15 amino acids. Trimming removed 2 bases from V and 4 bases from J, with 14 bases in between. CDR3 in amino acids: CAISEGQPLGTEAFF. CDR3 coding DNA: TGTGCCATCAGTGAGGGTCAGCCATTGGGCACTGAAGCTTTCTTT.

This clone has just a few counts. The V gene is TRBV20-1, the J gene TRBJ2-1; no clear D. V was shortened by 3 bases and J by 12 bases, with 12 bases between the two germline ends. Per germline, CDR1 DFQATT and CDR2 SNEGSKA (reference sequence). The CDR3 extends over 11 amino acids. This CDR3 reads CSASMAGSQFF. The CDR3 nucleotides read TGCAGTGCTAGTATGGCCGGATCGCAGTTCTTC.